This T cell receptor (beta chain) was observed in a study of blood T cell repertoires in COVID-19. The overall study: COVID-19 samples collected from the United States, Italy and Spain covered acute and convalescent phases. Nucleic acid was either cDNA or gDNA, and it came from T cells, B-cell-depleted T cells, or PBMCs.

How the authors handled the data: Amplified reference gene primers provided the basis for estimating nucleated cell counts. Produced via immunoSEQ multiplex PCR; TCRdb's table is partial and in-frame only. That table furnishes V, J and clone size, whereas the DNA furnished D and trimming. The data contain about 150,000 clones, around 90% of them singletons. Germline-derived CDR1 and CDR2 are MNHNS and SASEGT. This CDR3 has 13 residues. The V and J ends lost 3 bases and 6 bases respectively, with 8 bases between them. Sequenced material: peripheral blood. The chain combines TRBV6-1 with TRBJ2-2; D gene unclear. The clonotype comes from a human donor in a cohort sampled during active COVID-19. Here the CDR3 DNA reads TGTGCCAGCAGTGACCTCCCGTCCGGGGAGCTGTTTTTT. This encodes CASSDLPSGELFF.